Listed here are 23 T cell receptor beta chains from one sample, sequenced in a study of blood T cell repertoires in COVID-19. TCRdb keeps only in-frame clones here, not all; method: immunoSEQ multiplex PCR. This table has about 400,000 clones, roughly 90% appearing once. Sequenced sample: peripheral blood. The receptors here all came from a man aged 35 to 55 with acute or convalescent COVID-19.

Worth noting for this clone: In the same sample, other DNA sequences code for this CDR3. The chain is built from TRBV27 and TRBJ2-7; 9 nucleotides align to TRBD2. Germline CDR1 is MNHEY and CDR2 is SMNVEV (reference sequence). The V and J ends lost 3 bases and 4 bases, in that order; junction bases with no gene match: 4. The CDR3 loop spans 14 amino acids. The CDR3 DNA sequence: TGTGCCAGCAGTTTGAGCGGGAGGTCGTACGAGCAGTACTTC. This gives the protein CASSLSGRSYEQYF.

J is TRBJ1-2 and V is TRBV27; 12 nucleotides match TRBD1. V lost 5 bases to trimming and J lost 4 bases; unmatched junction nucleotides: 20. Germline V CDR1 and CDR2: MNHEY, SMNVEV (reference sequence). The CDR3 length is 20 residues. CDR3 protein: CASSPPGLGTGGEVVYGYTF. As DNA, the CDR3 is TGTGCCAGCAGTCCCCCTGGTCTTGGGACAGGGGGCGAAGTTGTCTATGGCTACACCTTC.

This clone was found a few times. This chain connects TRBV24-1 to TRBJ1-1; TRBD1 aligns across 8 bases. CDR1 and CDR2 from the germline V gene are KGHDR and SFDVKD. V trimming: 7 bases; J trimming: 1 base; junction bases outside the gene matches: 1. The CDR3 length is 13 residues. CDR3 DNA: TGTGCCACCAGCGGGACAGGGAACACTGAAGCTTTCTTT. Its translation is CATSGTGNTEAFF.

The chain joins TRBV5-6 to TRBJ2-3, with a possible D match to TRBD2 (6 bases). The length of the CDR3 is 15 residues. The germline V gene encodes CDR1 SGHDT and CDR2 YYEEEE. V lost 4 bases, J lost 5 bases, and 17 bases lay in between. This CDR3 is CASSTRHVGLDTQYF. The CDR3 nucleotides read TGTGCCAGCAGCACGAGGCATGTGGGACTAGATACGCAGTATTTT.

The gene calls are TRBV10-3 and TRBJ1-6; D gene uncertain. The CDR3 spans 14 residues. Germline loops: CDR1 ENHRY, CDR2 SYGVKD. V was pared by 4 bases and J by 10 bases, with 14 bases between. The DNA of the CDR3 is TGTGCCATCAGTGGGGAGGGAGGTCTCTCACCCCTCCACTTT. Its protein is CAISGEGGLSPLHF.

V usage is TRBV4-3 and J usage is TRBJ2-7, with D maybe TRBD1 (6 bases). Germline-derived CDR1 and CDR2 are LGHNA and YSLEER. Between the trimmed V and J ends, which lost 0 bases and 2 bases, there was a span of 14 bases. The CDR3 covers 16 residues. The CDR3 nucleotides read TGCGCCAGCAGCCAAGATCCAGGGACAAACCCCTACGAGCAGTACTTC. Protein: CASSQDPGTNPYEQYF.

The chain has TRBV28 and TRBJ1-2, with 10 positions matching TRBD1. CDR3 length equals 16 residues. V shed 4 bases, J shed 8 bases, and the junction held 13 bases outside the gene matches. The germline V gene encodes CDR1 MDHEN and CDR2 SYDVKM. The CDR3 bases are TGTGCCAGCAGTTCAAGTGGACAGGGGGGATTGAGAGGCTACACCTTC. Its protein is CASSSSGQGGLRGYTF.

This clone appeared a few times. The chain combines TRBV29-1 with TRBJ1-1; D unclear. Trimming pared 7 bases from V and 5 bases from J, leaving 8 bases between. The CDR3 totals 10 residues. Per germline, CDR1 SQVTM and CDR2 ANQGSEA. CDR3 amino acids: CSGGRTEAFF. Here the CDR3 DNA reads TGCAGCGGTGGGAGGACTGAAGCTTTCTTT.

This sequence joins TRBV28 and TRBJ1-3; D possibly corresponds to TRBD1 (6 bases). V lost 6 bases and J 0 bases, leaving 12 bases between the germline ends. The germline gives CDR1 MDHEN, CDR2 SYDVKM. CDR3 length: 15 amino acids. In DNA, the CDR3 is TGTGCCAGCAGAGACGCACAGGGCTCTGGAAACACCATATATTTT. It yields the protein CASRDAQGSGNTIYF.

As regards this clone: One end of the junction varies from germline; a read error may be responsible. DNA of the CDR3: TGTGCCAGCAGTCCAGGGACAAGGGGATTCTATGACTACACCTTC. Its translation: CASSPGTRGFYDYTF. This chain connects TRBV27 to TRBJ1-2; a possible D gene is TRBD1 (6 bases). Looked up from germline, CDR1 is MNHEY and CDR2 is SMNVEV (reference sequence). The CDR3 has 15 residues.

The chain recombines TRBV2 with TRBJ2-3; D is undetermined. The CDR3 sequence is 15 residues long. V lost 1 base to trimming and J lost 8 bases, with 16 bases between them. Per germline, CDR1 SNHLY and CDR2 FYNNEI. In DNA form, the CDR3 reads TGTGCCAGCAGTGAAGGCCCTATGGGCACCAGTACGCAGTATTTT. Translated, it gives CASSEGPMGTSTQYF.

This clone was counted once. The chain carries TRBV19 and TRBJ2-7; 8 bases fit TRBD1. The ends lost 6 bases at V and 7 bases at J; junction bases unmatched: 8. Germline CDR1 LNHDA, CDR2 SQIVND (reference sequence). The CDR3 is 13 residues long. CDR3 region: CASSLQGAGEQYF. The DNA for the CDR3 is TGTGCCAGTAGCCTCCAGGGGGCGGGAGAGCAGTACTTC.

The CDR3 loop reads CASSFGGSRPGELFF. CDR3 bases: TGTGCCAGCAGCTTTGGAGGGAGTAGGCCCGGGGAGCTGTTTTTT. The genes are TRBV5-6 and TRBJ2-2; D possibly corresponds to TRBD2 (6 bases). V shed 2 bases and J shed 6 bases, with 14 bases lying between them. The CDR3 has 15 amino acids. In germline, CDR1 is SGHDT, CDR2 YYEEEE.

This chain connects TRBV28 to TRBJ2-3, with D uncertain. Germline values: CDR1 MDHEN, CDR2 SYDVKM. The CDR3 has 14 residues. Between the trimmed V and J ends, which lost 2 bases and 6 bases, there was a span of 12 bases. CDR3 sequence (DNA): TGTGCCAGCAGTTTAGTCTCCCATGAGGATACGCAGTATTTT. It is translated as CASSLVSHEDTQYF.

The chain joins TRBV6-5 to TRBJ1-2; 7 bases align to TRBD1. The length of the CDR3 is 14 residues. J lost 5 bases, V lost 6 bases, and 9 bases had no gene match. Germline lookup yields CDR1 MNHEY and CDR2 SVGAGI. The CDR3 sequence: CASRLTGDAYGYTF. The CDR3 DNA is TGTGCCAGCAGACTCACAGGGGACGCATATGGCTACACCTTC.

The V gene is TRBV2, the J gene TRBJ1-5; weak D call: TRBD1 (6 bases). V lost 2 bases, J lost 2 bases, and 10 bases lay in between. This CDR3 comprises 15 residues. Germline lookup yields CDR1 SNHLY and CDR2 FYNNEI. In nucleotides, the CDR3 is TGTGCCAGCAGTGAACGAAACAGGGGCAATCAGCCCCAGCATTTT. Amino acid sequence: CASSERNRGNQPQHF.

V gene TRBV7-2 combines with J gene TRBJ2-7, with D maybe TRBD1 (6 bases). V was shortened by 2 bases and J by 4 bases, with 15 bases between the two germline ends. Germline V gives CDR1 SGHTA, CDR2 FQGNSA. The CDR3 sequence is 15 residues long. The CDR3 reads CASSLLSGQPYEQYF. Written as DNA, the CDR3 is TGTGCCAGCAGCTTATTATCGGGACAACCTTACGAGCAGTACTTC.

The J gene is TRBJ2-3, the V gene TRBV24-1, with 13 positions matching TRBD2. The CDR3 is 18 amino acids. CDR1 is KGHDR and CDR2 is SFDVKD in the germline V gene. J was trimmed by 6 bases and V by 0 bases; bases with no gene match: 8. Here the CDR3 DNA reads TGTGCCACCAGTGATTTGAGGACTAGCGGGGGCCCAGTGGATACGCAGTATTTT. It is translated as CATSDLRTSGGPVDTQYF.

V and J are TRBV27 and TRBJ1-2, with TRBD1 matching 7 bases. The CDR3 covers 14 residues. Germline CDR1 reads MNHEY; CDR2 reads SMNVEV (reference sequence). V dropped 5 bases and J dropped 4; count of bases not matched to a gene: 7. The CDR3 bases are TGTGCCAGCAGTCCTAGAGGGGGCCCCTATGGCTACACCTTC. This codes for CASSPRGGPYGYTF.

The chain uses TRBV5-6 and TRBJ2-1; the match to TRBD2 covers 8 bases. V was clipped by 1 base and J by 9 bases; unmatched bases: 15. The CDR3 has 17 amino acids. CDR1 and CDR2 (germline): SGHDT, YYEEEE. CDR3 sequence (DNA): TGTGCCAGCAGCTTGATTAGCGGGGCCGGAGGAAGAGTTGAGCAGTTCTTC. It specifies CASSLISGAGGRVEQFF.

The chain has TRBV7-9 and TRBJ1-1; 10 bases line up with TRBD1. The V gene's germline CDR1 is SEHNR and CDR2 FQNEAQ (reference sequence). This CDR3 comprises 14 residues. V was clipped by 5 bases and J by 6 bases; unmatched bases: 6. In DNA form, the CDR3 reads TGTGCCAGCAGCGGGTCCGGGACAGGGGCTGAAGCTTTCTTT. Translated: CASSGSGTGAEAFF.

The chain uses TRBV28 and TRBJ2-7; D is unresolved. The CDR3 consists of 14 residues. V lost 2 bases and J lost 0, with 8 bases in between. Germline V gene sequence: CDR1 MDHEN, CDR2 SYDVKM. As DNA, the CDR3 is TGTGCCAGCAGTTTAAGTGGCAGCTCCTACGAGCAGTACTTC. Translated, it gives CASSLSGSSYEQYF.

This clone has only a few counts. The rearrangement uses TRBV7-2 and TRBJ1-1; D is unclear. The germline V gene encodes CDR1 SGHTA and CDR2 FQGNSA. The CDR3 spans 15 residues. Trimming cost V 5 bases and J 1 base, with 14 bases left between them. The CDR3 DNA follows: TGTGCCAGCAGCCCTTACAGTCGCCCGAACACTGAAGCTTTCTTT. It specifies CASSPYSRPNTEAFF.